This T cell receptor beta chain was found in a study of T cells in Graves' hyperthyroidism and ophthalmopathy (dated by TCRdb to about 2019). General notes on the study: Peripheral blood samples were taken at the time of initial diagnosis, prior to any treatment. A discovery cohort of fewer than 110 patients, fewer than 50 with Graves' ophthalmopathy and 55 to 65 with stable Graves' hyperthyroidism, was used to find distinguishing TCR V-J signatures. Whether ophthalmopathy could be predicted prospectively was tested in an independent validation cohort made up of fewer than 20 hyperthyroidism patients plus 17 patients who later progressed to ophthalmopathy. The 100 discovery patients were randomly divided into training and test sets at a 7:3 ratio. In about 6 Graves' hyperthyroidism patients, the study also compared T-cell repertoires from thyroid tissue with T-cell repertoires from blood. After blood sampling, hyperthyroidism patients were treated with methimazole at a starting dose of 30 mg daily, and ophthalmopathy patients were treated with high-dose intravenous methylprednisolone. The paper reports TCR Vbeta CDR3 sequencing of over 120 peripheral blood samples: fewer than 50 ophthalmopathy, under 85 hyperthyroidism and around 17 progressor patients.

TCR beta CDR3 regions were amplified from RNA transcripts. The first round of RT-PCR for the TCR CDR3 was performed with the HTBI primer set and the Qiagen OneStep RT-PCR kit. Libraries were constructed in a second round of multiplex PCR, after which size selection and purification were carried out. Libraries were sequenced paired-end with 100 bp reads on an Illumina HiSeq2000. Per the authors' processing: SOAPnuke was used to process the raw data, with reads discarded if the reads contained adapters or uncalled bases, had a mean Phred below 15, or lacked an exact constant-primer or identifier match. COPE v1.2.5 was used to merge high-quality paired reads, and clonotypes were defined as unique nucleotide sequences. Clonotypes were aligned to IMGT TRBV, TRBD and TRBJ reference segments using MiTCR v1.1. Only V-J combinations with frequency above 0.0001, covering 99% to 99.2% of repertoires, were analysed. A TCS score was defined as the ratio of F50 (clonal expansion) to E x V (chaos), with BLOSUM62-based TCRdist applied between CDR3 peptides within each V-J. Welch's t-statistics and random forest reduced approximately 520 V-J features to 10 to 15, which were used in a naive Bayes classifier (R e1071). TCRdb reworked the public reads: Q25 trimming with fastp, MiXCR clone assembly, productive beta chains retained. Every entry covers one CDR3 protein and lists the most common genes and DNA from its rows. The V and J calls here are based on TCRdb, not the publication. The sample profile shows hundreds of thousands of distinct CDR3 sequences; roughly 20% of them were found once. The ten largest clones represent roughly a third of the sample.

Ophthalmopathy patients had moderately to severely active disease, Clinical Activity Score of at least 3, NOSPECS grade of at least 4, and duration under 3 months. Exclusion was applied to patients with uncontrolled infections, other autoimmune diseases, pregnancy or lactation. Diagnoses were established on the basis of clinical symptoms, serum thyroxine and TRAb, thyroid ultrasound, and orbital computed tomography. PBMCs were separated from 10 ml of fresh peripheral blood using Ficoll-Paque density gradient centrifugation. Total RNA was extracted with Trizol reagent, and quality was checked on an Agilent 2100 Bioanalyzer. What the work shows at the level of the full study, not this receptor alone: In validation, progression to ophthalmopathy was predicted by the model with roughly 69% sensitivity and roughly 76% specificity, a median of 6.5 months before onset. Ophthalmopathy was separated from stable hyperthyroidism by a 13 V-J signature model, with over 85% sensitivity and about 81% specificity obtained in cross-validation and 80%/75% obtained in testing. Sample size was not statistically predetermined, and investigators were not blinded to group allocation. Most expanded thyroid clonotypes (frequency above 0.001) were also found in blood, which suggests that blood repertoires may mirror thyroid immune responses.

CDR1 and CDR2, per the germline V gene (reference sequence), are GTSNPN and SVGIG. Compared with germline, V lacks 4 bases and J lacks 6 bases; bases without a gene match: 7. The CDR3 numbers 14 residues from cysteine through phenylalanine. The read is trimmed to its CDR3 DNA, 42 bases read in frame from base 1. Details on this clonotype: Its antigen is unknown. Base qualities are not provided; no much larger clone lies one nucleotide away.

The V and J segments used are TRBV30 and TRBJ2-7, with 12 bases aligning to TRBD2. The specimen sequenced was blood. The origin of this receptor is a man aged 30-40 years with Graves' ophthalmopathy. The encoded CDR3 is CAWNPGTSGSEQYF. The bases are TGTGCCTGGAACCCCGGGACTAGCGGGTCCGAGCAGTACTTC.